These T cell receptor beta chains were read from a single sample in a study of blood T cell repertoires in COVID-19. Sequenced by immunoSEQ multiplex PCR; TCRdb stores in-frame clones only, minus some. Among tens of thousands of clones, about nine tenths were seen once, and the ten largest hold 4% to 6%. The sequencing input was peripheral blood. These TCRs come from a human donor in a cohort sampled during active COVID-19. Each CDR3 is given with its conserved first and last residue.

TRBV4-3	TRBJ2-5	CASSHGAGGYQETQYF
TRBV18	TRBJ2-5	CASSPPGGGSQETQYF
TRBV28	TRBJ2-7	CASSLSGRDEQYF
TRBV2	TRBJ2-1	CASSAQGLAGDEQFF
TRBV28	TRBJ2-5	CASSYPLRDYERETQYF
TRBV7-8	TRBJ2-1	CASSLDSRENEQFF
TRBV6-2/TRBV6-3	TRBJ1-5	CASSYVSAKGDSNQPQHF
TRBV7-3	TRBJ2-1	CASSSGLAYNEQFF
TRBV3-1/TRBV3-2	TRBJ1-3	CASSADRLTGNTIYF
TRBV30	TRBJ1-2	CAWNRLTGQRGYTF
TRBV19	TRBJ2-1	CASSIYRESYNEQFF
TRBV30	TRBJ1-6	CAWRAFTGTENSPLHF
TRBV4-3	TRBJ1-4	CASSRHIQGSNEKLFF
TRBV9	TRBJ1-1	CASSVATNTEAFF
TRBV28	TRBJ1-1	CASSLLTGVATEAFF
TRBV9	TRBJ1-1	CASSVQGATEAFF
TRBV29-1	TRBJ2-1	CSVPIGGRVYNEQFF
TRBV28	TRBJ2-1	CASRSSGSSYNEQFF
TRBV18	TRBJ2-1	CASSLIVGSTYNEQFF
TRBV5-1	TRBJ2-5	CASSHSGIETQYF
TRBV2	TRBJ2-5	CASSGGRSQETQYF
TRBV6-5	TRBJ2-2	CASTVGGGAGELFF
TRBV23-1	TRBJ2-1	CASSQGNKNPYNEQFF
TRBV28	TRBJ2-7	CASTLGQRRYEQYF
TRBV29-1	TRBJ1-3	CSVEKTGNTIYF
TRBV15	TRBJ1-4	CATSRGGVTTNEKLFF
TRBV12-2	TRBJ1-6	CASRLAPFIGRWNSPLHF
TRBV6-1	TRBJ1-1	CASSDQQGVEAFF
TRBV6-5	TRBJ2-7	CASSYRLAGGPYEQYF
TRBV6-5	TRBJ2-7	CASSQQGATYEQYF
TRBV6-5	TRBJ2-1	CASRNQGLSYNEQFF
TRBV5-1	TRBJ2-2	CASSLGLFSGELFF
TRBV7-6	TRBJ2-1	CASCSGSTTYNEQFF
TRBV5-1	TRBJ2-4	CASSLGVGTGRNIQYF
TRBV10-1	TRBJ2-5	CASSEYRGQETQYF
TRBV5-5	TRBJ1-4	CASSLGTVENEKLFF
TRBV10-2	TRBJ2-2	CASSEIRTENTGELFF
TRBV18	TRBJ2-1	CASSPGSRDTLEQFF
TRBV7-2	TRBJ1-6	CASSLGGPLGNSPLHF
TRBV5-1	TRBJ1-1	CASQQGKNTEAFF
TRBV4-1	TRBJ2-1	CASSQESRLAGSEQFF
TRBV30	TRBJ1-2	CAWGAEKGYGYTF
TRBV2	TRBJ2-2	CASRSDGWLAGELFF
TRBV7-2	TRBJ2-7	CASSSQGGGNSYEQYF
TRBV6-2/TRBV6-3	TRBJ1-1	CASTPRRGIMDTEAFF
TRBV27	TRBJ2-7	CASRGADEQYF
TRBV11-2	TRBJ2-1	CASSLLLAGVEQFF
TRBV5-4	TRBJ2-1	CASSRGGGRTNNEQFF
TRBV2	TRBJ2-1	CASSVRDEQFF
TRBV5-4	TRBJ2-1	CASSLGLAGGNEQFF
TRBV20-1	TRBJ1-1	CSAGADTEAFF
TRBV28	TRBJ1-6	CASSTPGTGDSPLHF
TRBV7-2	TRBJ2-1	CASSLLAGGPGVF
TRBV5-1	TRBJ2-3	CASSRGQGADTQYF
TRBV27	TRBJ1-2	CASSFRGGYGYTF
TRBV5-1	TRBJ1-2	CASSLELTPLRYTF
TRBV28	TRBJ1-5	CASSTGGAGQPQHF
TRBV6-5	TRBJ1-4	CASSNPGFGNEKLFF